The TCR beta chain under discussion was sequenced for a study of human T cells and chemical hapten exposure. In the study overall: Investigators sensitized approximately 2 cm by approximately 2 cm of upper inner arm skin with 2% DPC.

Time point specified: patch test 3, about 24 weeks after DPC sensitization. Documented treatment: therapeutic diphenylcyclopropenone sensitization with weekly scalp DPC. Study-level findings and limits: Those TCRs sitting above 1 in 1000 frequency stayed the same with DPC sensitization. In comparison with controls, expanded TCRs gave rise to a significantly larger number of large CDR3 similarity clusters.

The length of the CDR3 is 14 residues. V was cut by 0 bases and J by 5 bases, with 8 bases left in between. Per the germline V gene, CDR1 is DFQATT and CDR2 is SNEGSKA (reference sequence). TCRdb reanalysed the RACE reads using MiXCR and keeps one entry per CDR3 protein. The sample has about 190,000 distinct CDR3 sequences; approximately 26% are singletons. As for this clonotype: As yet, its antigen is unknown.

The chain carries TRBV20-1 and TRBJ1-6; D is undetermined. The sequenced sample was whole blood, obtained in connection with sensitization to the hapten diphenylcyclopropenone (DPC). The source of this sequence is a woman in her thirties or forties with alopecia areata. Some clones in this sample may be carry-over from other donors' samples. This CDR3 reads CSARDPRDNSPLHF. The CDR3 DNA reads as TGCAGTGCTAGAGATCCGAGGGATAATTCACCCCTCCACTTT.